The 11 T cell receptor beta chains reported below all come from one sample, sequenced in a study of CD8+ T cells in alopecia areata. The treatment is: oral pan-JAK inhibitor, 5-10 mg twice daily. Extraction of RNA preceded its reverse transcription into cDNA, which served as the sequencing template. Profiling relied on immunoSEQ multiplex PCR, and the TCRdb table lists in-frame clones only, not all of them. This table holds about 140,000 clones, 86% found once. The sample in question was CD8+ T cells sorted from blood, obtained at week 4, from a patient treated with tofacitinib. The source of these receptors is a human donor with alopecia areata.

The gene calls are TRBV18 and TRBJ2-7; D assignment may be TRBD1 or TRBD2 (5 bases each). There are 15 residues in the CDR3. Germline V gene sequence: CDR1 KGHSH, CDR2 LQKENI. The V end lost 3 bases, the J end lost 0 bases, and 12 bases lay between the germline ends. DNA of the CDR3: TGTGCCAGCTCACCGGGCCCCGGGACCTCCTACGAGCAGTACTTC. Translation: CASSPGPGTSYEQYF.

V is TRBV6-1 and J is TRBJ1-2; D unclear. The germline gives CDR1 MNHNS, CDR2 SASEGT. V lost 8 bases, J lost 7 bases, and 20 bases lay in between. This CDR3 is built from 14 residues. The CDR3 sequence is CASYHGQWEVGYTF. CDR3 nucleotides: TGTGCCAGCTATCACGGGCAGTGGGAAGTTGGCTACACCTTC.

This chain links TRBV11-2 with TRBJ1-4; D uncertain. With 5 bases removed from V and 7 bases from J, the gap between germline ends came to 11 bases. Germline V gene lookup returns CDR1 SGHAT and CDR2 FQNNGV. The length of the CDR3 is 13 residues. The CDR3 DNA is TGTGCCAGCAGCCTCGGAGGTGGTGAAAAACTGTTTTTT. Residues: CASSLGGGEKLFF.

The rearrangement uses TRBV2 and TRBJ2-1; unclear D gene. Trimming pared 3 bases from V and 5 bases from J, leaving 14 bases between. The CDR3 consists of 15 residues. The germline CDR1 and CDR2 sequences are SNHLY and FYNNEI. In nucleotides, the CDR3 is TGTGCCAGCAGTGAGATTTGGTCAGAGAACAATGAGCAGTTCTTC. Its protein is CASSEIWSENNEQFF.

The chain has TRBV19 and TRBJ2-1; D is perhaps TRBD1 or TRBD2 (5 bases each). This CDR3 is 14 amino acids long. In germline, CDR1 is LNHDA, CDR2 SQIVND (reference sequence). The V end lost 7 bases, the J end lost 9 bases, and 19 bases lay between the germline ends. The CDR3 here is CASTKGRVSGEQFF. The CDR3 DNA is TGTGCCAGTACGAAGGGCAGGGTGAGCGGTGAGCAGTTCTTC.

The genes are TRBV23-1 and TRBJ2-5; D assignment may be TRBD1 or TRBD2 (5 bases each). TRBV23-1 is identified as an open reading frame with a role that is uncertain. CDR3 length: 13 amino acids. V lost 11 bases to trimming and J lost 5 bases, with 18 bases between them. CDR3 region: CAPRGRDRETQYF. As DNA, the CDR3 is TGCGCCCCCCGGGGCAGGGATAGGGAGACCCAGTACTTC.

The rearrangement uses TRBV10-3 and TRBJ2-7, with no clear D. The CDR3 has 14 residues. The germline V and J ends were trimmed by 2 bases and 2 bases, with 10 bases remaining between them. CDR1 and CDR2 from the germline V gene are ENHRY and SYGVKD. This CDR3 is CAISEPRVAYEQYF. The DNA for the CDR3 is TGTGCCATCAGTGAGCCTCGTGTGGCCTACGAGCAGTACTTC.

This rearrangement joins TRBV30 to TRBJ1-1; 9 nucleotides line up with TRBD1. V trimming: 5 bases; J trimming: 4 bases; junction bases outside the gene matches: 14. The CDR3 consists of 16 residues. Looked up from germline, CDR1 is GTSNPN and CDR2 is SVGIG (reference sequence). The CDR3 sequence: CAWETGGAGGSTEAFF. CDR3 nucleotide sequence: TGTGCCTGGGAAACAGGGGGCGCGGGGGGCAGCACTGAAGCTTTCTTT.

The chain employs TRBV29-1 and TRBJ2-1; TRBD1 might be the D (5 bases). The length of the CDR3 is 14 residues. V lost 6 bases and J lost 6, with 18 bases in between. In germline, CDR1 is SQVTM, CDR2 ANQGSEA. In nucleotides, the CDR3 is TGCAGCGTCGCTACAGGCCCCACAGCCAATGAGCAGTTCTTC. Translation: CSVATGPTANEQFF.

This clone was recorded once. CDR3 DNA sequence: TGTGCCAGCAGCTTAGCTGGGACAGGGAAAGCTTTCTTT. Residues: CASSLAGTGKAFF. This chain connects TRBV7-9 to TRBJ1-1; 9 nucleotides match TRBD1. V gave up 0 bases and J gave up 9 bases; unmatched junction bases: 2. The CDR3 sequence is 13 residues long. Germline CDR1 is SEHNR and CDR2 is FQNEAQ (reference sequence).

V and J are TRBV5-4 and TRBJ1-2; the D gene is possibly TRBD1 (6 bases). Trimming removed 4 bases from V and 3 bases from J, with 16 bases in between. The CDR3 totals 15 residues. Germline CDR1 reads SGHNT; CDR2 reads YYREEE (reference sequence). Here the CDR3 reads CASSPWTDDYYGYTF. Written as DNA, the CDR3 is TGTGCCAGCAGCCCTTGGACAGACGATTACTATGGCTACACCTTC.